This passage covers 23 T cell receptor beta chains from one sample sequenced in a study of blood T cells in healthy people across ages. With a J-beta primer mix and a sample-barcoded 5' primer, a second PCR ran about 7 to 12 cycles. TCRdb analysed the 5' RACE reads with MiXCR anew, one entry per CDR3 protein. The sample consists of 800,000 to 900,000 distinct CDR3 sequences, approximately 65% of them appearing once. Material: blood. These receptors originate from a young man in good health.

The rearrangement uses TRBV4-1 and TRBJ2-1, with D perhaps TRBD2 (5 bases). CDR3 length: 16 amino acids. Germline-derived CDR1 and CDR2 are MGHRA and YSYEKL. Trimming shortened V by 1 base and J by 5 bases, and 15 bases separated the two germline ends. The CDR3 loop reads CASSQVRTRPHNEQFF. CDR3 nucleotides: TGCGCCAGCAGCCAAGTAAGGACTCGCCCTCACAATGAGCAGTTCTTC.

The J gene is TRBJ1-5, the V gene TRBV2; D is ambiguous. Trimming stripped 5 bases from V and 9 bases from J, with 17 bases between. The germline V gene encodes CDR1 SNHLY and CDR2 FYNNEI. The CDR3 is 14 residues long. CDR3 sequence (DNA): TGTGCCAGCAGTCCCTCGGCAGGCCAGCGGCCCCAGCATTTT. Translation gives CASSPSAGQRPQHF.

This chain connects TRBV27 to TRBJ2-6; D gene ambiguous. Trimming shortened V by 1 base and J by 0 bases, and 4 bases separated the two germline ends. The CDR3 loop spans 15 amino acids. Germline loops: CDR1 MNHEY, CDR2 SMNVEV (reference sequence). CDR3: CASSLWPSGANVLTF. CDR3 DNA sequence: TGTGCCAGCAGTTTATGGCCCTCTGGGGCCAACGTCCTGACTTTC.

V is TRBV5-1 and J is TRBJ2-5; the match to TRBD2 covers 8 bases. Trimming cost V 4 bases and J 1 base; bases outside gene matches: 6. Looked up from germline, CDR1 is SGHRS and CDR2 is YFSETQ. The CDR3 runs 15 residues. DNA for the CDR3: TGCGCCAGCAGCCGAACCACTAGCGGCCAAGAGACCCAGTACTTC. It translates to CASSRTTSGQETQYF.

The J gene is TRBJ1-5, the V gene TRBV20-1, with a tentative D call TRBD1 (6 bases). V lost 3 bases, J lost 6 bases, and 15 bases lay in between. CDR3 length: 14 residues. CDR1 and CDR2 (germline): DFQATT, SNEGSKA (reference sequence). CDR3 loop: CSARVAGERQPQHF. CDR3 coding DNA: TGCAGTGCTAGGGTGGCAGGGGAACGTCAGCCCCAGCATTTT.

This clonotype showed up just once. This rearrangement joins TRBV27 to TRBJ1-6, with TRBD1 identical over 8 bases. V gave up 3 bases and J gave up 0 bases; unmatched junction bases: 1. CDR1 is MNHEY, CDR2 SMNVEV, per germline (reference sequence). The CDR3 is 16 residues long. CDR3 amino acids: CASSFQGASYNSPLHF. CDR3 nucleotides: TGTGCCAGCAGTTTCCAGGGGGCCTCCTATAATTCACCCCTCCACTTT.

The J gene is TRBJ2-7, the V gene TRBV20-1; D may correspond to TRBD1 or TRBD2 (6 bases each). The CDR3 has 15 amino acids. CDR1 and CDR2 from the germline V gene are DFQATT and SNEGSKA (reference sequence). The ends were cut back, 5 bases at V and 0 bases at J, with 17 bases in the middle. The CDR3 spells CSAGKGGRLSYEQYF. The CDR3 nucleotides are TGCAGTGCTGGGAAAGGGGGGAGACTCTCCTACGAGCAGTACTTC.

This clonotype showed up just once. As DNA, the CDR3 is TGTGCCAGCAGCCTGGGACAAGTAGACATTCAGTACTTC. This encodes CASSLGQVDIQYF. The chain combines TRBV6-2 or TRBV6-3 with TRBJ2-4; tentatively, D is TRBD1 (6 bases). The CDR3 runs 13 residues. With 6 bases removed from V and 8 bases from J, the gap between germline ends came to 14 bases. The germline gives CDR1 MNHEY, CDR2 SVGEGT.

V gene TRBV29-1 combines with J gene TRBJ1-4; D gene unclear. The V end was cut by 2 bases, the J end by 8 bases, with 9 bases between. The CDR3 has 12 residues. Germline-derived CDR1 and CDR2 are SQVTM and ANQGSEA. The CDR3 reads CSVETEMEKLFF. Here the CDR3 DNA reads TGCAGCGTTGAAACGGAAATGGAAAAACTGTTTTTT.

The chain employs TRBV20-1 and TRBJ2-3, with 7 bases matching TRBD1. Germline values: CDR1 DFQATT, CDR2 SNEGSKA (reference sequence). V was pared by 6 bases and J by 2 bases, with 11 bases of the junction left unmatched. The CDR3 runs to 15 residues. The CDR3 DNA follows: TGCAGTGCCACCCGACAGGGAAAGCCCACAGATACGCAGTATTTT. Translation gives CSATRQGKPTDTQYF.

This clonotype was counted a single time. The chain uses TRBV5-1 and TRBJ1-5; 7 nucleotides line up with TRBD1. The CDR3 contains 16 residues. V trimming: 0 bases; J trimming: 0 bases; junction bases outside the gene matches: 3. Germline V CDR1 and CDR2: SGHRS, YFSETQ. The CDR3 is CASSLAGQFSNQPQHF. The CDR3 region has the DNA TGCGCCAGCAGCTTGGCGGGACAGTTTAGCAATCAGCCCCAGCATTTT.

The sample holds one count of this clonotype. A read error may produce the germline difference seen at one junction end. V usage is TRBV12-3 or TRBV12-4 and J usage is TRBJ2-5; TRBD1 might be the D (6 bases). There are 15 residues in the CDR3. The CDR3 sequence is CASGLLPGQQETQYF. The CDR3, as DNA: TGTGCCAGCGGTTTACTTCCCGGACAGCAAGAGACCCAGTACTTC.

The rearrangement links TRBV4-2 to TRBJ1-2; no definite D call. The CDR3 consists of 14 residues. Per the germline V gene, CDR1 is LGHNA and CDR2 is YNFKEQ. Trimming removed 0 bases at V and 1 base at J, with 6 bases between. CDR3 sequence: CASSQEWVNYGYTF. For the CDR3, the DNA is TGTGCCAGCAGCCAAGAGTGGGTTAACTATGGCTACACCTTC.

This clonotype was found a few times. The J gene is TRBJ2-7, the V gene TRBV27; 7 bases map to TRBD1. The germline gives CDR1 MNHEY, CDR2 SMNVEV (reference sequence). The junction had 5 bases not matched to a gene; V was cut back by 4 bases and J by 2 bases. CDR3 size: 14 residues. CDR3 DNA sequence: TGTGCCAGCAGTTCCTGGGACAGTGCCTACGAGCAGTACTTC. It encodes CASSSWDSAYEQYF.

The DNA of the CDR3 is TGTGCCAGCACTCTAGCGGGGGGGAATGAGCAGTTCTTC. This encodes CASTLAGGNEQFF. The V and J genes are TRBV6-2 or TRBV6-3 and TRBJ2-1; 12 bases align to TRBD2. The CDR3 contains 13 residues. The ends lost 7 bases at V and 7 bases at J; junction bases unmatched: 2. The germline gives CDR1 MNHEY, CDR2 SVGEGT.

Of note for this clonotype: This may arise from a read error, as a much more abundant clone is one base away. The chain uses TRBV7-2 and TRBJ1-2; D is perhaps TRBD1 (6 bases). Germline lookup yields CDR1 SGHTA and CDR2 FQGNSA. CDR3 size: 15 residues. Trimming stripped 5 bases from V and 4 bases from J, with 17 bases between. CDR3 in DNA: TGTGCCAGCAGCCCCACGACAGGCGCAAGCTATGGCTACACCTTC. It specifies CASSPTTGASYGYTF.

The chain employs TRBV6-1 and TRBJ1-1; D ambiguous. Per germline, CDR1 MNHNS and CDR2 SASEGT. The CDR3 sequence is 13 residues long. V was cut by 5 bases and J by 3 bases, with 10 bases left in between. CDR3 coding DNA: TGTGCCAGCAGTCAGATTAGGGACACTGAAGCTTTCTTT. Encoded protein: CASSQIRDTEAFF.

The chain uses TRBV9 and TRBJ2-7; 7 bases match TRBD1. Germline V gene data show CDR1 as SGDLS and CDR2 as YYNGEE. This CDR3 has 15 residues. The trim removed 4 bases at V and 4 bases at J, leaving 11 bases unmatched. CDR3 region: CASSTSPGQLYEQYF. The CDR3 DNA sequence: TGTGCCAGCAGCACCTCCCCGGGACAGCTTTACGAGCAGTACTTC.

This chain connects TRBV12-5 to TRBJ2-3; D uncertain. The V end was cut by 5 bases, the J end by 4 bases, with 13 bases between. Germline loops: CDR1 LGHNT, CDR2 FRNRAP. The CDR3 covers 14 residues. DNA for the CDR3: TGTGCTAGTGGTCCTGGGAACACGCCAGATACGCAGTATTTT. Protein product: CASGPGNTPDTQYF.

The chain is built from TRBV6-1 and TRBJ1-2; tentative D call: TRBD1 (6 bases). V shed 7 bases and J shed 2 bases, with 11 bases lying between them. This CDR3 region has 13 residues. Germline V lookup: CDR1 MNHNS, CDR2 SASEGT. The DNA of the CDR3 is TGTGCCAGCATCTGGGGGCGGAACTATGGCTACACCTTC. It encodes CASIWGRNYGYTF.

The chain employs TRBV20-1 and TRBJ2-1; 7 positions agree with TRBD2. Germline loops: CDR1 DFQATT, CDR2 SNEGSKA (reference sequence). The CDR3 sequence is 16 residues long. With V trimmed by 4 bases and J by 7 bases, 16 bases remained unmatched. The CDR3 reads CSANTPERGPGNEQFF. CDR3 coding DNA: TGCAGTGCTAATACTCCGGAGCGGGGTCCCGGGAATGAGCAGTTCTTC.

This chain connects TRBV9 to TRBJ2-3, with D possibly called TRBD1 or TRBD2 (6 bases each). CDR1 and CDR2 (germline): SGDLS, YYNGEE. V was pared by 1 base and J by 4 bases, with 13 bases between. There are 15 residues in the CDR3. The DNA of the CDR3 is TGTGCCAGCAGCGTATCTTTGGAGGGGGCAGATACGCAGTATTTT. The encoded protein is CASSVSLEGADTQYF.

V usage is TRBV2 and J usage is TRBJ1-5; 8 bases align to TRBD1. CDR3 length: 15 residues. Germline CDR1 and CDR2: SNHLY and FYNNEI. After removal of 5 bases from V and 1 base from J, the junction contained 4 bases not matched to a gene. CDR3 bases: TGTGCCAGCAGTCTGGACAGGGCCAGCAATCAGCCCCAGCATTTT. Residues: CASSLDRASNQPQHF.